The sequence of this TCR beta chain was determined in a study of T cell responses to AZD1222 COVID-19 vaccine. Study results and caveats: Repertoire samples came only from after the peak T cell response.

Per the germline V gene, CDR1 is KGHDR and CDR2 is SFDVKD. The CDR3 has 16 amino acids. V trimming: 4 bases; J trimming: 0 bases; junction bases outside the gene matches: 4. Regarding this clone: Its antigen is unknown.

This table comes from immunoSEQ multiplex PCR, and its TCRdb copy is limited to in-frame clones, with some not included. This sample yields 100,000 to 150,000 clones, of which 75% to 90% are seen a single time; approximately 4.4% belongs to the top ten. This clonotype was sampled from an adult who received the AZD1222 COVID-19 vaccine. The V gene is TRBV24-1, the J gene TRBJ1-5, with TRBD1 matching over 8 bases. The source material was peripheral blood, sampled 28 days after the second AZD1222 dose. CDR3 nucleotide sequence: TGTGCCACCAGTGAAGGGGGACAGGCTAGCAATCAGCCCCAGCATTTT. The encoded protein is CATSEGGQASNQPQHF.